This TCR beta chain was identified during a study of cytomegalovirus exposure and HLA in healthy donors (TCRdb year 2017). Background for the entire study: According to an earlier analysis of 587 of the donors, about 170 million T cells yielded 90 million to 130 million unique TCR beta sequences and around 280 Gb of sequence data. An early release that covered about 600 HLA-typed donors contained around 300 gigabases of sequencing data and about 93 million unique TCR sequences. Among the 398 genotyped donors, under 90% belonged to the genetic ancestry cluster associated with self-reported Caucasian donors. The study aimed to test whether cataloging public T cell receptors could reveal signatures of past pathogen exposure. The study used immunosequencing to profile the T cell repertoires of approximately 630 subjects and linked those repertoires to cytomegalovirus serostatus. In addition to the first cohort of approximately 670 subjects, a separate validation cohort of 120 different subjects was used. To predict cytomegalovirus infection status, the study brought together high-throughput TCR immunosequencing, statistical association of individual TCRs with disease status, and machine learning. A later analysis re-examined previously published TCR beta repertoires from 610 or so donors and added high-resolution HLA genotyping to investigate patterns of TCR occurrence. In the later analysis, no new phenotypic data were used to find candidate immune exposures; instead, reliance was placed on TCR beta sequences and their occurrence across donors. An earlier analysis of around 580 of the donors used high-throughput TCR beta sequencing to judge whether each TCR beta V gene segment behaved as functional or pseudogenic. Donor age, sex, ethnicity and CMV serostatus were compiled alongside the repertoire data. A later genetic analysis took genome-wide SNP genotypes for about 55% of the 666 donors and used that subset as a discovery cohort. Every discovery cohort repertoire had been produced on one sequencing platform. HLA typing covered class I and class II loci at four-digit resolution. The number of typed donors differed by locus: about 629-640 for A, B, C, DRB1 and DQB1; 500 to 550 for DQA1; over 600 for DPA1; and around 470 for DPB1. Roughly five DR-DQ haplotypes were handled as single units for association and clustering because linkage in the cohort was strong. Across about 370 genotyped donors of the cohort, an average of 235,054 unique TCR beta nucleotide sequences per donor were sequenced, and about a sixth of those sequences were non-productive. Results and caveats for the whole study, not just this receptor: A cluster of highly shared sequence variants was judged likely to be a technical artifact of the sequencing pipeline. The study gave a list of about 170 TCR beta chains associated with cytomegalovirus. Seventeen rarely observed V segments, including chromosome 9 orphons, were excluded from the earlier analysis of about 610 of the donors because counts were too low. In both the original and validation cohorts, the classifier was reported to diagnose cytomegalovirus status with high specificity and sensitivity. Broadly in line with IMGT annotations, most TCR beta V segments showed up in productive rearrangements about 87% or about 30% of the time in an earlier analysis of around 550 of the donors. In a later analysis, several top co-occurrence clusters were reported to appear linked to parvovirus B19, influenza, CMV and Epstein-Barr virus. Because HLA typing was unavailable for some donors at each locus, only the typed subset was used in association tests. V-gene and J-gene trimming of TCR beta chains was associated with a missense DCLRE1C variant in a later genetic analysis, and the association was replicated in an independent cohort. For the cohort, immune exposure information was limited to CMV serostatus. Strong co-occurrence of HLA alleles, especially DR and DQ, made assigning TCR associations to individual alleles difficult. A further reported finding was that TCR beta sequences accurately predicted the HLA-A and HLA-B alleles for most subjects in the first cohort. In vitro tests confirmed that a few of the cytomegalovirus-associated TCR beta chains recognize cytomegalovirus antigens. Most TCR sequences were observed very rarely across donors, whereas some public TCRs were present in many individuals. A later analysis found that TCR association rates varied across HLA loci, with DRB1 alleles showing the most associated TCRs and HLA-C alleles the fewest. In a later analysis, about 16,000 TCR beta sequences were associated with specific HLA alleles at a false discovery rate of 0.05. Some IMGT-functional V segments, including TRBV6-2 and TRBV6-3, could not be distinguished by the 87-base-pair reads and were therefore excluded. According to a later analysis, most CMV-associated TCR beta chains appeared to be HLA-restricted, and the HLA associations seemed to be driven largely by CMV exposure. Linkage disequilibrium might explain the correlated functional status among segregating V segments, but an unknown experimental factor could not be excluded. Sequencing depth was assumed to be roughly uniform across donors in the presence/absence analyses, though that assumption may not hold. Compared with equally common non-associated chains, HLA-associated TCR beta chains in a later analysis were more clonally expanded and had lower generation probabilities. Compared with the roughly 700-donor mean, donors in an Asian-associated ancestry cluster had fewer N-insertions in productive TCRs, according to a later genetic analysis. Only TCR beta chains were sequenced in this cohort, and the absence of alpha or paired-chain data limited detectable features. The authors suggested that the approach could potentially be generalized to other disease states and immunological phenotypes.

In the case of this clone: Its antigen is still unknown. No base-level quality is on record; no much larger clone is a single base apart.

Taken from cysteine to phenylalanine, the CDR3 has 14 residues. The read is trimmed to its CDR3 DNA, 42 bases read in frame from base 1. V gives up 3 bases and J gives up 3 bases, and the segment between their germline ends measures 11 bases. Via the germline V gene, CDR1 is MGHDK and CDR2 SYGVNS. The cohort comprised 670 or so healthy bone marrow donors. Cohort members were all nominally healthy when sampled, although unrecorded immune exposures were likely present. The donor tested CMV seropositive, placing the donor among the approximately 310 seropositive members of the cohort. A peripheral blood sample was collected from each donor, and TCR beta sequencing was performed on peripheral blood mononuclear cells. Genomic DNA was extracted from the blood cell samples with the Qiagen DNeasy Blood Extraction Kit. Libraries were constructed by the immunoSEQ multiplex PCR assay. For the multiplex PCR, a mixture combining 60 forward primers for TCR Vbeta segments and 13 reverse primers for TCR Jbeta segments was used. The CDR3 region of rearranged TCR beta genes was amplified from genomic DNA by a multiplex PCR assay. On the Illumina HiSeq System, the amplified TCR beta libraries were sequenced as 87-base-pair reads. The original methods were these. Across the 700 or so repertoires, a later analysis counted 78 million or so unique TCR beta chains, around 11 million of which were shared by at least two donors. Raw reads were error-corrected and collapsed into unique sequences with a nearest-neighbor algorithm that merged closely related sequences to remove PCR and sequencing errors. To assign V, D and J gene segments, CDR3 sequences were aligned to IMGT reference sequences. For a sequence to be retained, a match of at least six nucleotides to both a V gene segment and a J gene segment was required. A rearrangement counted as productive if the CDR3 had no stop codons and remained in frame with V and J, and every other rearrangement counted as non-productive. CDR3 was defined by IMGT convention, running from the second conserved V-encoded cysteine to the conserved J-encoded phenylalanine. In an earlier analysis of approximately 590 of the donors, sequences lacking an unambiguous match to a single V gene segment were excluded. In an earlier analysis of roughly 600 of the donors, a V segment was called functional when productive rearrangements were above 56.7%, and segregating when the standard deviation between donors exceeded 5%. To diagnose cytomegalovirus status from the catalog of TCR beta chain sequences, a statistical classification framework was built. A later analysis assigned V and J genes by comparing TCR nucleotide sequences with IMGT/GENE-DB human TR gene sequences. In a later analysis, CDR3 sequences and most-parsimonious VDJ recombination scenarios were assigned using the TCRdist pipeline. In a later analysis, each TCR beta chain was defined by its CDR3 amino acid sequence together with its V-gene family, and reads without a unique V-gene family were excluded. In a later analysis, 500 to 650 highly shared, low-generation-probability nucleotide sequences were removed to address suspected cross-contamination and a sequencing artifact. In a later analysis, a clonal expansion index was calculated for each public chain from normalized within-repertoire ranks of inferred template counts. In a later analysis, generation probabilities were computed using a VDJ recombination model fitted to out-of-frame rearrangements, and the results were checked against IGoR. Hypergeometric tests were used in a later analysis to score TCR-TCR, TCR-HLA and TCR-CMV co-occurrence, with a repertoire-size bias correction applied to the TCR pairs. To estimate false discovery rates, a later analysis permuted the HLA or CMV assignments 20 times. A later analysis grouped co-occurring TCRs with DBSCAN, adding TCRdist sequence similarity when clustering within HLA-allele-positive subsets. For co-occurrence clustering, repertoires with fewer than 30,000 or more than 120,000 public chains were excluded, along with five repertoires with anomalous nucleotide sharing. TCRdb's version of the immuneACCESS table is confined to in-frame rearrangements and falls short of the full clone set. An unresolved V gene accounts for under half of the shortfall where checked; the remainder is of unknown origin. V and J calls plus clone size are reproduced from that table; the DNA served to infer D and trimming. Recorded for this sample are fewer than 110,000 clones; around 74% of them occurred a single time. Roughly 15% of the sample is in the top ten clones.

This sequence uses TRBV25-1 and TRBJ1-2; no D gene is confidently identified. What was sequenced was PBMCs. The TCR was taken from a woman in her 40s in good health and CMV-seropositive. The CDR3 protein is CASSENGRDYGYTF. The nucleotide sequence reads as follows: TGTGCCAGCAGTGAGAATGGCCGGGACTATGGCTACACCTTC.